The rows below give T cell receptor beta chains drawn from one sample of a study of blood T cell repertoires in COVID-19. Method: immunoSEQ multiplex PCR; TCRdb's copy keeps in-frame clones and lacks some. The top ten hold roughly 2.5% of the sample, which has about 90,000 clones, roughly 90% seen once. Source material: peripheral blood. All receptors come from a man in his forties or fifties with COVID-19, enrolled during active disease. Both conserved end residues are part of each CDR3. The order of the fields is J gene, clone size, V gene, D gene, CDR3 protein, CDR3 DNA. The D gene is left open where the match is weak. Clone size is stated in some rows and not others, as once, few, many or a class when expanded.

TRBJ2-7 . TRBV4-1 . CASSQLTSSYEQYF TGCGCCAGCAGCCAATTGACAAGCTCCTACGAGCAGTACTTC
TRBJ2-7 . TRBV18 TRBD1 CASSPDRDEQYF TGTGCCAGCTCACCGGACAGGGACGAGCAGTACTTC
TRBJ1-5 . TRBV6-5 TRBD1 CASSRDRNQPQHF TGTGCCAGCAGTAGGGACAGAAATCAGCCCCAGCATTTT
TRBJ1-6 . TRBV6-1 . CASSAPGSRHNSPLHF TGTGCCAGCAGTGCCCCAGGATCCCGCCATAATTCACCCCTCCACTTT
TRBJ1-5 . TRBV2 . CASTDSGNQPQHF TGTGCCAGCACAGACAGTGGCAATCAGCCCCAGCATTTT
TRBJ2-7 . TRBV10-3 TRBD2 CAISERTSGSSYEQYF TGTGCCATCAGTGAAAGGACTAGCGGTAGCTCCTACGAGCAGTACTTC
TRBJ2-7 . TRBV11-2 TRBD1 CASSRGQSYEQYF TGTGCCAGCAGCAGGGGACAGTCCTACGAGCAGTACTTC
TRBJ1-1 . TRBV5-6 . CASSLLDSLNTEAFF TGTGCCAGCAGCCTCCTCGACAGCCTGAACACTGAAGCTTTCTTT
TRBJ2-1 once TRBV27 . CASSFGTQGNEQFF TGTGCCAGCAGTTTTGGGACACAGGGCAATGAGCAGTTCTTC
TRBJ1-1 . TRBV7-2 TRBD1 CASSSWYTGGSTEAFF TGTGCCAGCAGCTCCTGGTACACAGGGGGCTCCACTGAAGCTTTCTTT
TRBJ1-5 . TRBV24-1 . CATSDGDNSPNQPQHF TGTGCCACCAGTGATGGGGACAACAGCCCCAATCAGCCCCAGCATTTT
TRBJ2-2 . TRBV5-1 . CASSLGMAGHTGELFF TGCGCCAGCAGCTTGGGTATGGCAGGGCACACCGGGGAGCTGTTTTTT
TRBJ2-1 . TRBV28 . CASSLGGGGQYNEQFF TGTGCCAGCAGTTTAGGTGGGGGGGGGCAATACAATGAGCAGTTCTTC
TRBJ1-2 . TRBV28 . CASSSGGRGGYTF TGTGCCAGCAGTTCGGGAGGGAGGGGTGGCTACACCTTC
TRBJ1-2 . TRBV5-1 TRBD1 CASSPGQGEGYTF TGCGCCAGCAGCCCCGGACAGGGGGAAGGCTACACCTTC
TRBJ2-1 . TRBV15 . CATSKHYNEQFF TGTGCCACCAGCAAACACTACAATGAGCAGTTCTTC
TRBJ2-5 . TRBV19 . CASSGRRGETQYF TGTGCCAGTAGTGGCCGACGGGGAGAGACCCAGTACTTC
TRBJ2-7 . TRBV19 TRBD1 CASSTGQGYEQYF TGTGCCAGTAGTACGGGACAGGGCTACGAGCAGTACTTC
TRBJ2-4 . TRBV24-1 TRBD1 CATSDAQGAKNIQYF TGTGCCACCAGTGACGCACAGGGGGCCAAAAACATTCAGTACTTC
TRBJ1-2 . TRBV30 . CAWSVHGEVYGYTF TGTGCCTGGAGTGTACACGGGGAGGTATATGGCTACACCTTC
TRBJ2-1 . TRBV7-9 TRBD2 CASSHLLAGGQDEQFF TGTGCCAGCAGCCACCTCCTAGCGGGGGGGCAGGATGAGCAGTTCTTC
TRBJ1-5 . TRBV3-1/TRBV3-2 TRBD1 CASSLRGQGPQPQHF TGTGCCAGCAGCCTGCGGGGACAGGGACCGCAGCCCCAGCATTTT
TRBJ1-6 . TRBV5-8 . CASSLQGVYNSPLHF TGTGCCAGCAGCTTGCAAGGGGTCTATAATTCACCCCTCCACTTT
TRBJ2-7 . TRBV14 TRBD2 CASSRSTSGINEQYF TGTGCCAGCAGCCGTTCGACTAGCGGGATCAACGAGCAGTACTTC
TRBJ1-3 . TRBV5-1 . CASSLDLGNTIYF TGCGCCAGCAGCTTGGATCTAGGAAACACCATATATTTT
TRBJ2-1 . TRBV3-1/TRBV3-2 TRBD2 CASSQVGGSYNEQFF TGTGCCAGCAGCCAAGTCGGGGGGTCCTACAATGAGCAGTTCTTC
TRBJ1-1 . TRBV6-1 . CASRTGNTEAFF TGTGCCAGCAGGACAGGAAACACTGAAGCTTTCTTT
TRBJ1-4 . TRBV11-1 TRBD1 CASSVGGTNEKLFF TGTGCCAGCAGCGTAGGGGGCACTAATGAAAAACTGTTTTTT
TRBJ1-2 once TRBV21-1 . CALAVRSYGYTF TGTGCCCTTGCTGTTAGATCCTATGGCTACACCTTC
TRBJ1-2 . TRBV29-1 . CSVGNRGYGYTF TGCAGCGTTGGGAATCGGGGCTATGGCTACACCTTC
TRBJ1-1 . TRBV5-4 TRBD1 CASSPRTGARPEAFF TGTGCCAGCAGCCCGAGGACAGGGGCTCGTCCTGAAGCTTTCTTT
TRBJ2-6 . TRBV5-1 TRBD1 CASSLGQVGANVLTF TGCGCCAGCAGCTTAGGACAGGTCGGGGCCAACGTCCTGACTTTC
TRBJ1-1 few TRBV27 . CASSSLTNTEAFF TGTGCCAGCAGTTCCCTGACAAACACTGAAGCTTTCTTT
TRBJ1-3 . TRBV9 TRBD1 CASSVVGTVSGNTIYF TGTGCCAGCAGCGTAGTTGGGACAGTCTCTGGAAACACCATATATTTT
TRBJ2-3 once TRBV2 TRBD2 CASRVLAGGTDTQYF TGTGCCAGCAGGGTTCTAGCGGGGGGCACAGATACGCAGTATTTT
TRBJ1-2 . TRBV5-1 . CASSLTLGGDYGYTF TGCGCCAGCAGCCTCACCTTGGGGGGGGACTATGGCTACACCTTC
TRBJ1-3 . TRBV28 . CASRSTGASGNTIYF TGTGCCAGCAGATCTACAGGAGCTTCTGGAAACACCATATATTTT
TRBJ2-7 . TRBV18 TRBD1 CASSPDRGDEQYF TGTGCCAGCTCACCCGACAGGGGGGACGAGCAGTACTTC
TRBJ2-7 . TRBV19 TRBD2 CASSIVGRVKSSYEQYF TGTGCCAGTAGTATAGTTGGGAGGGTAAAATCCTCCTACGAGCAGTACTTC
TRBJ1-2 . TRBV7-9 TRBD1 CASSHTGQGAGYTF TGTGCCAGCAGCCATACGGGACAGGGGGCGGGCTACACCTTC
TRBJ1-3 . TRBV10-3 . CAISESSADSGNTIYF TGTGCCATCAGTGAGTCGAGTGCCGACTCTGGAAACACCATATATTTT
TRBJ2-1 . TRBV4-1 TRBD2 CASSQAGTSGGFRVYEQFF TGCGCCAGCAGCCAGGCGGGGACTAGCGGGGGGTTTCGGGTTTATGAGCAGTTCTTC
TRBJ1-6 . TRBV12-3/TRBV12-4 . CASSTYDNSPLHF TGTGCCAGCTCTACCTATGATAATTCACCCCTCCACTTT
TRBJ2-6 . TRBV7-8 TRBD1 CASSFPSTGGSSGANVLTF TGTGCCAGCAGCTTCCCATCGACAGGGGGCAGCTCTGGGGCCAACGTCCTGACTTTC
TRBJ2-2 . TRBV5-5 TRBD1 CASSWGTGGNTGELFF TGTGCCAGCAGCTGGGGGACAGGGGGCAACACCGGGGAGCTGTTTTTT
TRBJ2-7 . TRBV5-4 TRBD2 CASSLGRGETYEQYF TGTGCCAGCAGCTTAGGGCGGGGGGAAACCTACGAGCAGTACTTC
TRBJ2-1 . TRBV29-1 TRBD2 CSVDWLAGYNEQFF TGCAGCGTTGATTGGCTAGCGGGTTACAATGAGCAGTTCTTC
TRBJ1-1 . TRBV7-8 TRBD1 CASSLADRVTEAFF TGTGCCAGCAGCTTAGCGGACAGGGTCACTGAAGCTTTCTTT
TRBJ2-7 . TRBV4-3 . CASSQLTDTSYEQYF TGCGCCAGCAGCCAACTTACGGACACCTCCTACGAGCAGTACTTC
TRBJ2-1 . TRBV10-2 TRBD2 CASRAGLAGAYNEQFF TGCGCCAGCAGGGCTGGGCTAGCGGGGGCCTACAATGAGCAGTTCTTC
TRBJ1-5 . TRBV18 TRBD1 CASSPPSKTGFSNQPQHF TGTGCCAGCTCACCACCCTCGAAGACAGGGTTTAGCAATCAGCCCCAGCATTTT
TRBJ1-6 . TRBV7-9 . CASSSSDRYDSPLHF TGTGCCAGCAGCTCCTCCGACAGATACGATTCACCCCTCCACTTT
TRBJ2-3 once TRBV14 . CASSGVIGGTDTQYF TGTGCCAGCAGCGGGGTCATCGGGGGCACAGATACGCAGTATTTT
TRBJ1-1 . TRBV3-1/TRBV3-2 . CASSQAWQKNTEAFF TGTGCCAGCAGCCAAGCGTGGCAGAAGAACACTGAAGCTTTCTTT
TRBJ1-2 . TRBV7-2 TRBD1 CASSRTGDVRSIVNYGYTF TGTGCCAGCAGCCGTACAGGGGATGTCCGTTCGATTGTAAACTATGGCTACACCTTC
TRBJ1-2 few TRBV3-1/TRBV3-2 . CASSQGRGTSHGYTF TGTGCCAGCAGCCAAGGAAGAGGGACTTCCCATGGCTACACCTTC